This T cell receptor (beta chain) was observed in a study of shared clonotypes between healthy human individuals. The study, taken as a whole, reports: Naive subsets generally had larger estimated richness than memory subsets. Although depth was large, rarefaction showed that sequencing of the sorted subsets was incomplete.

Using immunoSEQ multiplex PCR, the repertoire was profiled, and TCRdb retains in-frame clones only, with some absent. Found here are millions of clones, roughly 94% of them singletons; the top ten hold more than 0.95%. A word on this clone: Its antigen is undetermined.

Only CD45RO-negative cells positively selected for CCR7 counted as naive CD8 cells, so terminally differentiated effector memory CD45RA+ cells were excluded. This CDR3 has 13 amino acids. The ends were cut back, 1 base at V and 7 bases at J, with 9 bases in the middle. CDR1 is MGHRA and CDR2 is YSYEKL in the germline V gene. Material: naive CD8+ T cells sorted from blood. This sequence originates from a young man in good health. V is TRBV4-1 and J is TRBJ2-3; D remains ambiguous. DNA for the CDR3: TGCGCCAGCAGCCAAGTTGGGTCTAATACGCAGTATTTT. Protein: CASSQVGSNTQYF.